This TCR beta chain was captured in a study of PD-1 blockade in classical Hodgkin lymphoma. Concerning this clone: Its antigen is still unknown.

TCRdb keeps only in-frame clones here, not all; method: immunoSEQ multiplex PCR. Seen here are 80,000 to 100,000 clones, 92% observed once, and the top ten hold over 2.5%. No patient escaped relapse after autologous stem cell transplantation, and brentuximab vedotin exposure varied. When best responses were assessed, they were complete response, partial response or progressive disease. General study results and limits: By C4D1, CD4+ diversity increased significantly, especially in complete responders. The authors have not defined what causes the repertoire differences, possibly disease activity or prior therapy.

Germline V gene data show CDR1 as MNHEY and CDR2 as SMNVEV (reference sequence). This CDR3 is 16 amino acids long. V lost 5 bases to trimming and J lost 4 bases; unmatched junction nucleotides: 13. Sequenced material: peripheral blood mononuclear cells (PBMCs), taken at baseline. The source of this sequence is a human donor with classical Hodgkin lymphoma. The J gene is TRBJ2-7, the V gene TRBV27; 8 bases are shared with TRBD2. The CDR3 sequence: CASSRGIQRERYEQYF. CDR3 bases: TGTGCCAGCAGTCGGGGAATACAGCGGGAGAGATACGAGCAGTACTTC.